These 29 T cell receptor beta chains were sequenced from one sample in a study of cytomegalovirus exposure and HLA in healthy donors. This table comes from immunoSEQ multiplex PCR, and its TCRdb copy is limited to in-frame clones, with some not included. The sample contains 150,000 to 250,000 clones, roughly 82% of which appear only once. The sequenced material came from PBMCs. These receptors were obtained from a woman younger than 45 in good health and CMV-seropositive.

V is TRBV30 and J is TRBJ2-3; TRBD1 aligns across 10 bases. In germline, CDR1 is GTSNPN, CDR2 SVGIG (reference sequence). CDR3 length equals 14 residues. Trimming removed 3 bases from V and 6 bases from J; junction bases left unmatched: 6. CDR3 DNA: TGTGCCTGGAGAACCGGGACAGGGGTCGATACGCAGTATTTT. Translated, it gives CAWRTGTGVDTQYF. Looking up the rest from reference TRBV30 and TRBJ2-3 gives the full variable domain: SQTIHQWPATLVQPVGSPLSLECTVEGTSNPNLYWYRQAAGRGLQLLFYSVGIGQISSEVPQNLSASRPQDRQFILSSKKLLLSDSGFYLCAWRTGTGVDTQYFGPGTRLTVL.

As DNA, the CDR3 is TGTGCCATCAAAACAGGGAGTGAGTCCGGTGGCTACACCTTC. This sequence encodes CAIKTGSESGGYTF. The chain has TRBV10-3 and TRBJ1-2; possibly TRBD1 for D (6 bases). The V gene lost 7 bases and the J gene lost 7 bases, with 19 bases spanning the gap. CDR3 length: 14 residues. Germline CDR1 reads ENHRY; CDR2 reads SYGVKD.

The chain recombines TRBV2 with TRBJ1-1; unclear D gene. Trimming removed 2 bases at V and 7 bases at J, with 5 bases between. CDR1 and CDR2 (germline): SNHLY, FYNNEI. The CDR3 is 11 residues long. The CDR3 DNA reads TGTGCCAGCAGTGAATGGCTTGAAGCTTTCTTT. It specifies CASSEWLEAFF.

This sequence joins TRBV11-3 and TRBJ2-1; D is ambiguous. This CDR3 region has 13 residues. Per the germline V gene, CDR1 is SGHNT and CDR2 is YENEEA. V lost 7 bases to trimming and J lost 9 bases, with 16 bases between them. DNA of the CDR3: TGTGCCAGCACCCAACCTAGATTGCGTGAGCAGTTCTTC. Residues: CASTQPRLREQFF.

The chain couples TRBV5-6 to TRBJ2-2; no reliable D call. From germline, CDR1 is SGHDT and CDR2 YYEEEE. This CDR3 is built from 12 residues. V lost 1 base, J lost 5 bases, and 3 bases lay in between. CDR3: CASSLYTGELFF. CDR3 coding DNA: TGTGCCAGCAGCTTGTATACCGGGGAGCTGTTTTTT.

The CDR3 DNA sequence: TGTGCCAGCTTCCACCCGGCGGGACAGTCCTCTGGGGCCAACGTCCTGACTTTC. Translation gives CASFHPAGQSSGANVLTF. The chain joins TRBV5-4 to TRBJ2-6, with a tentative D call TRBD1 (7 bases). This CDR3 has 18 amino acids. The V end was cut by 7 bases, the J end by 0 bases, with 20 bases between. CDR1 SGHNT and CDR2 YYREEE come from the germline V gene (reference sequence).

In its sample, this clone was seen a few times. The CDR3 region has the DNA TGTGCCAGCAGCCGGCCCGCGGGGGGCTACACCTTC. Translated, it gives CASSRPAGGYTF. The rearrangement joins TRBV7-2 to TRBJ1-2; D gene uncertain. The CDR3 is 12 amino acids. V was shortened by 5 bases and J by 8 bases, with 12 bases between the two germline ends. Germline lookup yields CDR1 SGHTA and CDR2 FQGNSA.

The rearrangement joins TRBV9 to TRBJ2-2; 10 bases agree with TRBD1. The CDR3 sequence is 14 residues long. Germline CDR1 is SGDLS and CDR2 is YYNGEE. The junction had 0 bases not matched to a gene; V was cut back by 3 bases and J by 4 bases. The CDR3 reads CASSGQGATGELFF. In DNA form, the CDR3 reads TGTGCCAGCAGCGGACAGGGGGCCACCGGGGAGCTGTTTTTT.

The chain has TRBV7-6 and TRBJ1-5, with a tentative D call TRBD1 (5 bases). This CDR3 is built from 17 residues. The V end lost 3 bases, the J end lost 6 bases, and 21 bases lay between the germline ends. Germline V gene sequence: CDR1 SGHVS, CDR2 FNYEAQ. The CDR3 sequence: CASSFPGTPRRCQPQHF. The CDR3, as DNA: TGTGCCAGCAGCTTCCCTGGGACTCCTAGGCGGTGTCAGCCCCAGCATTTT. Combining the CDR3 with reference TRBV7-6 and TRBJ1-5 gives the whole variable domain GAGVSQSPRYKVTKRGQDVALRCDPISGHVSLYWYRQALGQGPEFLTYFNYEAQQDKSGLPNDRFSAERPEGSISTLTIQRTEQRDSAMYRCASSFPGTPRRCQPQHFGDGTRLSIL.

The chain links TRBV29-1 to TRBJ2-5; tentatively, D is TRBD2 (6 bases). CDR3 size: 15 residues. The V and J ends lost 3 bases and 4 bases respectively, with 18 bases between them. Germline CDR1 reads SQVTM; CDR2 reads ANQGSEA. The CDR3 nucleotides read TGCAGCGTTGATTTTAACTGGGACTTGGGAGAGACCCAGTACTTC. Amino acid sequence: CSVDFNWDLGETQYF.

The chain uses TRBV5-6 and TRBJ1-4; D is undetermined. V was trimmed by 2 bases and J by 3 bases, leaving 8 bases between them. This CDR3 has 14 residues. Germline-derived CDR1 and CDR2 are SGHDT and YYEEEE. The CDR3 nucleotides are TGTGCCAGCAGCTTCGGGAAGTCTAATGAAAAACTGTTTTTT. As protein: CASSFGKSNEKLFF.

This chain connects TRBV7-2 to TRBJ1-2; 8 nucleotides agree with TRBD1. V was clipped by 1 base and J by 4 bases; unmatched bases: 2. Per the germline V gene, CDR1 is SGHTA and CDR2 is FQGNSA. The CDR3 consists of 14 residues. The CDR3 region is CASSLGTGFYGYTF. As DNA, the CDR3 is TGTGCCAGCAGCTTAGGGACAGGGTTCTATGGCTACACCTTC.

This chain connects TRBV5-4 to TRBJ2-3, with D perhaps matching TRBD2 (5 bases). The CDR3 covers 14 residues. Germline V gene sequence: CDR1 SGHNT, CDR2 YYREEE (reference sequence). V gave up 2 bases and J gave up 5 bases, with 12 bases separating them. In DNA, the CDR3 is TGTGCCAGCAGCTTCGGGGTAAAGGTAGATACGCAGTATTTT. It codes for CASSFGVKVDTQYF.

This clone appeared a few times. The V gene is TRBV6-1, the J gene TRBJ2-7, with 8 bases identical to TRBD2. Germline CDR1 MNHNS, CDR2 SASEGT. This CDR3 spans 14 amino acids. V lost 5 bases, J lost 6 bases, and 9 bases stayed unmatched. CDR3 coding DNA: TGTGCCAGCAGTACCCGGACTAGCTCTGCCGAGCAGTACTTC. Amino acid sequence: CASSTRTSSAEQYF.

The count of this clone is one. The chain is built from TRBV28 and TRBJ1-4; D gene unclear. The germline gives CDR1 MDHEN, CDR2 SYDVKM. The CDR3 is made up of 18 amino acids. The germline V and J ends were trimmed by 1 base and 0 bases, with 15 bases remaining between them. The CDR3 reads CASSLSRSRPATNEKLFF. The CDR3 DNA follows: TGTGCCAGCAGTTTATCAAGGAGTCGGCCGGCAACTAATGAAAAACTGTTTTTT.

This chain links TRBV27 with TRBJ2-3, with TRBD2 matching over 12 bases. Germline lookup yields CDR1 MNHEY and CDR2 SMNVEV (reference sequence). After removal of 6 bases from V and 3 bases from J, the junction contained 4 bases not matched to a gene. The CDR3 consists of 15 residues. Here the CDR3 reads CASSSSGRATDTQYF. Here the CDR3 DNA reads TGTGCCAGCAGCTCTAGCGGGAGGGCAACAGATACGCAGTATTTT.

V usage is TRBV15 and J usage is TRBJ2-5, with 8 bases lining up with TRBD2. V was pared by 0 bases and J by 2 bases, with 8 bases of the junction left unmatched. The CDR3 totals 17 residues. Germline assignment: CDR1 LNHNV and CDR2 YYDKDF (reference sequence). CDR3 residues: CATSRDVTSGGQETQYF. DNA of the CDR3: TGTGCCACCAGCAGAGATGTAACTAGCGGTGGACAAGAGACCCAGTACTTC.

The rearrangement links TRBV5-1 to TRBJ2-4; 10 bases map to TRBD2. Germline V gene data show CDR1 as SGHRS and CDR2 as YFSETQ. The trim removed 4 bases at V and 7 bases at J, leaving 20 bases unmatched. The CDR3 loop spans 19 amino acids. The CDR3 is CASSMSLAGEHQDFNIQYF. CDR3 nucleotide sequence: TGCGCCAGCAGCATGAGTCTAGCGGGAGAACATCAAGACTTCAACATTCAGTACTTC.

This clone was seen just once. This chain links TRBV6-5 with TRBJ1-2; no definite D call. Germline-derived CDR1 and CDR2 are MNHEY and SVGAGI. Trimming stripped 9 bases from V and 4 bases from J, with 9 bases between. This CDR3 spans 11 amino acids. The CDR3 DNA follows: TGTGCCAGTAACAGATTCTATGGCTACACCTTC. Translation: CASNRFYGYTF.

CDR3 nucleotides: TGTGCCAGCAGCACTCGGACAGAAGCAGCTTTCTTT. Its protein is CASSTRTEAAFF. This chain links TRBV28 with TRBJ1-1, with a possible D match to TRBD1 (6 bases). Deletions cut 6 bases from V and 10 bases from J, with 15 bases between. Germline V gene sequence: CDR1 MDHEN, CDR2 SYDVKM. There are 12 residues in the CDR3. Using reference TRBV28 and TRBJ1-1 for the parts outside the CDR3, the full variable domain is DVKVTQSSRYLVKRTGEKVFLECVQDMDHENMFWYRQDPGLGLRLIYFSYDVKMKEKGDIPEGYSVSREKKERFSLILESASTNQTSMYLCASSTRTEAAFFGQGTRLTVV.

The V call is TRBV5-1, the J call TRBJ1-1, with D unresolved. The V end was cut by 0 bases, the J end by 4 bases, with 4 bases between. In germline, CDR1 is SGHRS, CDR2 YFSETQ. CDR3 length: 12 residues. CDR3 protein: CASSLESTEAFF. In DNA, the CDR3 is TGCGCCAGCAGCTTGGAGAGCACTGAAGCTTTCTTT.

V and J are TRBV25-1 and TRBJ2-7; D gene ambiguous. CDR1 MGHDK and CDR2 SYGVNS come from the germline V gene. V shed 2 bases and J shed 5 bases, with 10 bases lying between them. CDR3 size: 13 residues. The CDR3 nucleotides are TGTGCCAGCAGTGAAGGGTCTGGAGACGAGCAGTACTTC. It is translated as CASSEGSGDEQYF.

The chain recombines TRBV6-5 with TRBJ2-7; 8 nucleotides agree with TRBD1. J lost 3 bases, V lost 5 bases, and 6 bases had no gene match. CDR1 and CDR2 (germline): MNHEY, SVGAGI. The CDR3 loop spans 14 amino acids. CDR3 amino acids: CASSTRQGSYEQYF. The DNA of the CDR3 is TGTGCCAGCAGTACTAGACAGGGGAGCTACGAGCAGTACTTC.

The chain has TRBV28 and TRBJ2-1; no clear D. Germline assignment: CDR1 MDHEN and CDR2 SYDVKM. The CDR3 totals 13 residues. Trimming cost V 7 bases and J 8 bases, with 15 bases left between them. This CDR3 is CASKHSLYYEQFF. The CDR3 DNA reads as TGTGCCAGCAAGCACAGTTTGTATTATGAGCAGTTCTTC.

This chain joins TRBV19 and TRBJ1-5, with a weak D call TRBD1 (6 bases). Germline CDR1 reads LNHDA; CDR2 reads SQIVND (reference sequence). V was shortened by 8 bases and J by 4 bases, with 15 bases between the two germline ends. This CDR3 has 14 residues. The CDR3 bases are TGTGCCAGTCGGGACGGACAGTTTAATCAGCCCCAGCATTTT. It translates to CASRDGQFNQPQHF.

For this clone: The sample carries other DNA sequences with the same CDR3. This chain joins TRBV7-9 and TRBJ1-2; D is ambiguous. The germline V gene encodes CDR1 SEHNR and CDR2 FQNEAQ (reference sequence). Between the trimmed V and J ends, which lost 1 base and 5 bases, there was a span of 8 bases. There are 13 residues in the CDR3. The CDR3 DNA reads TGTGCCAGCAGCTTAGACAGAGGGTATGGCTACACCTTC. Encoded protein: CASSLDRGYGYTF. The variable domain in full, with the rest retrieved from reference TRBV7-9 and TRBJ1-2, is DTGVSQNPRHKITKRGQNVTFRCDPISEHNRLYWYRQTLGQGPEFLTYFQNEAQLEKSRLLSDRFSAERPKGSFSTLEIQRTEQGDSAMYLCASSLDRGYGYTFGSGTRLTVV.

The chain combines TRBV7-6 with TRBJ2-1; 9 bases agree with TRBD1. The V gene end was trimmed by 5 bases and the J gene end by 10 bases; junction bases not matched to a gene: 9. Germline V gene sequence: CDR1 SGHVS, CDR2 FNYEAQ. The CDR3 covers 14 residues. The CDR3 sequence: CASSPGQGLGEQFF. The CDR3 DNA is TGTGCCAGCAGCCCGGGACAGGGCTTGGGGGAGCAGTTCTTC.

The chain combines TRBV2 with TRBJ2-5; D call uncertain. The V and J ends lost 4 bases and 4 bases respectively, with 4 bases between them. CDR3 size: 11 residues. Germline assignment: CDR1 SNHLY and CDR2 FYNNEI. This CDR3 reads CASSALETQYF. The CDR3 bases are TGTGCCAGCAGTGCCCTAGAGACCCAGTACTTC. Drawing the rest from reference TRBV2 and TRBJ2-5, the complete variable domain is EPEVTQTPSHQVTQMGQEVILRCVPISNHLYFYWYRQILGQKVEFLVSFYNNEISEKSEIFDDQFSVERPDGSNFTLKIRSTKLEDSAMYFCASSALETQYFGPGTRLLVL.

V and J are TRBV5-1 and TRBJ2-7; 8 positions match TRBD2. This CDR3 spans 14 amino acids. J was trimmed by 4 bases and V by 4 bases; bases with no gene match: 7. CDR1 SGHRS and CDR2 YFSETQ come from the germline V gene. CDR3 loop: CASSPTGGGYEQYF. CDR3 nucleotide sequence: TGCGCCAGCAGCCCAACGGGAGGGGGTTACGAGCAGTACTTC.